These 15 T cell receptor beta chains were all obtained from the same sample, sequenced in a study of T cells in Graves' hyperthyroidism and ophthalmopathy. The CDR3 regions of TCR beta were amplified from RNA transcripts. The HTBI primer set drove a first-round RT-PCR of the TCR CDR3. One entry per CDR3 protein results from TCRdb running MiXCR on the multiplex PCR reads. Of more than 500,000 distinct CDR3 sequences listed, around 50% are singletons. Material for sequencing was peripheral blood or thyroid tissue (not recorded which). All receptors derive from an adult woman with Graves' disease, either hyperthyroidism or ophthalmopathy (not recorded which).

V and J are TRBV7-2 and TRBJ1-4; D remains ambiguous. V was shortened by 5 bases and J by 11 bases, with 21 bases between the two germline ends. Germline CDR1 and CDR2: SGHTA and FQGNSA. The CDR3 is 15 amino acids. The CDR3 is CASSTTTGDLGKLFF. CDR3 DNA: TGTGCCAGCAGCACCACCACGGGCGACCTTGGGAAACTGTTTTTT. Full variable domain (remainder filled in from reference TRBV7-2 and TRBJ1-4): GAGVSQSPSNKVTEKGKDVELRCDPISGHTALYWYRQSLGQGLEFLIYFQGNSAPDKSGLPSDRFSAERTGGSVSTLTIQRTQQEDSAVYLCASSTTTGDLGKLFFGSGTQLSVL.

The rearrangement joins TRBV5-1 to TRBJ1-5; D is perhaps TRBD1 (5 bases). Trimming removed 4 bases from V and 5 bases from J, with 19 bases in between. Germline lookup yields CDR1 SGHRS and CDR2 YFSETQ. CDR3 length: 16 residues. CDR3 loop: CASSRTATGVHQPQHF. CDR3 nucleotides: TGCGCCAGCAGCCGGACGGCAACAGGCGTGCATCAGCCCCAGCATTTT.

This clonotype was recorded at least ten times. The chain links TRBV7-8 to TRBJ1-2; D may be TRBD1 (6 bases). Germline values: CDR1 SGHVS, CDR2 FQNEAQ. The CDR3 is made up of 15 amino acids. V lost 0 bases to trimming and J lost 11 bases, with 19 bases between them. CDR3 sequence: CASSLAPGQPPAYTF. CDR3 DNA: TGTGCCAGCAGCTTAGCCCCTGGACAGCCTCCAGCGTACACCTTC.

This clonotype has only a few counts. The gene calls are TRBV28 and TRBJ2-7, with D hard to call. V gave up 1 base and J gave up 5 bases, with 3 bases separating them. The CDR3 loop spans 11 amino acids. Germline values: CDR1 MDHEN, CDR2 SYDVKM. CDR3 in amino acids: CASSLFDEQYF. CDR3 bases: TGTGCCAGCAGTTTATTTGACGAGCAGTACTTC.

This clonotype was seen a handful of times. The chain uses TRBV7-6 and TRBJ2-5; possible D gene TRBD1, 6 bases. In germline, CDR1 is SGHVS, CDR2 FNYEAQ. The CDR3 totals 15 residues. V was shortened by 5 bases and J by 3 bases, with 16 bases between the two germline ends. In DNA form, the CDR3 reads TGTGCCAGCAGCCAGACTCAGTACAGGGAAGAGACCCAGTACTTC. This translates into CASSQTQYREETQYF.

This clonotype was found a few times. This chain connects TRBV7-3 to TRBJ2-7; no definite D call. CDR1 is SGHTA and CDR2 is FQGTGA in the germline V gene. The CDR3 spans 14 residues. V was pared by 4 bases and J by 0 bases, with 10 bases between. DNA for the CDR3: TGTGCCAGCAGCTCTCGGGCCAGCTCCTACGAGCAGTACTTC. It codes for CASSSRASSYEQYF.

The J gene is TRBJ1-2, the V gene TRBV7-9; possibly TRBD1 for D (5 bases). The germline V and J ends were trimmed by 4 bases and 4 bases, with 13 bases remaining between them. The CDR3 has 14 residues. Germline CDR1 and CDR2: SEHNR and FQNEAQ (reference sequence). The CDR3 sequence: CASSYVTESYGYTF. DNA for the CDR3: TGTGCCAGCAGCTACGTGACAGAGTCCTATGGCTACACCTTC.

The chain couples TRBV28 to TRBJ1-5, with 7 bases fitting TRBD1. Germline V CDR1 and CDR2: MDHEN, SYDVKM. The trim removed 6 bases at V and 8 bases at J, leaving 7 bases unmatched. The CDR3 spans 13 residues. CDR3 protein: CASRIRTGEPQHF. The CDR3 DNA reads as TGTGCCAGCAGGATACGGACAGGTGAGCCCCAGCATTTT.

The chain uses TRBV2 and TRBJ1-6; D is uncertain. V was pared by 1 base and J by 7 bases, with 8 bases between. In germline, CDR1 is SNHLY, CDR2 FYNNEI. The CDR3 extends over 14 amino acids. CDR3 residues: CASSEGTVNSPLHF. As DNA, the CDR3 is TGTGCCAGCAGTGAAGGGACGGTAAATTCACCCCTCCACTTT.

In the case of this clonotype: Compared with germline, one end of the junction differs, possibly owing to a read error. The V gene is TRBV6-4, the J gene TRBJ1-4; D unresolved. Germline V gives CDR1 MRHNA, CDR2 SNTAGT. The CDR3 contains 14 residues. CDR3 DNA sequence: TGTGCCAGCAGTGAATCGAGCTCTAATGAAAAACTGCTTTTT. This translates into CASSESSSNEKLLF.

V usage is TRBV11-2 and J usage is TRBJ2-7, with 11 bases fitting TRBD1. Germline CDR1 SGHAT, CDR2 FQNNGV. This CDR3 region has 14 residues. V trimming: 5 bases; J trimming: 6 bases; junction bases outside the gene matches: 6. The CDR3 is CASSSWTGGSEQYF. The CDR3 region has the DNA TGTGCCAGCAGCAGCTGGACAGGGGGCAGCGAGCAGTACTTC.

This chain joins TRBV7-3 and TRBJ2-2; the match to TRBD2 covers 13 bases. The CDR3 has 19 amino acids. Germline V gives CDR1 SGHTA, CDR2 FQGTGA. Trimming took 4 bases from V and 0 from J; bases not matched to a gene: 8. CDR3 sequence (DNA): TGTGCCAGCAGCTCGGGACTAGCGGGACCCCATTCGAACACCGGGGAGCTGTTTTTT. Encoded protein: CASSSGLAGPHSNTGELFF.

J is TRBJ1-6 and V is TRBV10-3, with a possible D match to TRBD1 (6 bases). V lost 11 bases to trimming and J lost 13 bases, with 21 bases between them. Germline CDR1 and CDR2: ENHRY and SYGVKD. The CDR3 loop spans 13 amino acids. This CDR3 is CASKGTLEAPLHF. DNA of the CDR3: TGTGCCTCCAAGGGGACATTAGAAGCTCCCCTCCACTTT.

This clonotype has a single count. This rearrangement joins TRBV25-1 to TRBJ1-2; perhaps TRBD1 as D (5 bases). V was cut by 8 bases and J by 4 bases, with 14 bases left in between. This CDR3 comprises 13 residues. Germline V gives CDR1 MGHDK, CDR2 SYGVNS. The CDR3 DNA reads as TGTGCCAGCGCAGGCCGGGGCTCCTATGGCTACACCTTC. Protein: CASAGRGSYGYTF.

As to this clonotype: Compared with germline, one end of the junction differs, possibly owing to a read error. This sequence joins TRBV29-1 and TRBJ2-7, with D possibly TRBD1 on 6 matching bases. The CDR3 runs 13 residues. Germline-derived CDR1 and CDR2 are SQVTM and ANQGSEA. The CDR3 nucleotides are TGCAGCGGTGAAGGGGGTGGGTTCACCGAGCAGTACTTC. It translates to CSGEGGGFTEQYF.